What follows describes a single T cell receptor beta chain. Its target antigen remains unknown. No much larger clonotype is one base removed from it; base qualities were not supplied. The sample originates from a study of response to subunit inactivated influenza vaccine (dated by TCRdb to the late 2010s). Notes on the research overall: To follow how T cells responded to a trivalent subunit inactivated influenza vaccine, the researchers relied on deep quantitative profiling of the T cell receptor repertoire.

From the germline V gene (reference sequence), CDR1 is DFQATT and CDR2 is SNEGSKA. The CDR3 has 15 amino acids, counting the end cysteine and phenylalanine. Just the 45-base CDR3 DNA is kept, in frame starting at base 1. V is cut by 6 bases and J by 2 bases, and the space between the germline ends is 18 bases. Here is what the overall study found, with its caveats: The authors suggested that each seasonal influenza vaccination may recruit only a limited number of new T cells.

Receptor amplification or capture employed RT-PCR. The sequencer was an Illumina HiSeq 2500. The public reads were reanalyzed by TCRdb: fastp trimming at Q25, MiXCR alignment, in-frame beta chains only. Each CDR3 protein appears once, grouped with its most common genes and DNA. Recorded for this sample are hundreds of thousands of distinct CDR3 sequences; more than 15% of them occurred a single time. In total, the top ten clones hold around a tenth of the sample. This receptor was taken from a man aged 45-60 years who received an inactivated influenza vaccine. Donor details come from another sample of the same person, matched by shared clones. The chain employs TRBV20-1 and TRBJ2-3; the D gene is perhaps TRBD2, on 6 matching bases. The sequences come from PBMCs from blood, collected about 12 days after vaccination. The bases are TGCAGTGCCACCAGACTAGTGGACCACACAGATACGCAGTATTTT. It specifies CSATRLVDHTDTQYF.